This T cell receptor beta chain stems from a study of cytomegalovirus exposure and HLA in healthy donors. Study-level background: A previous analysis identified approximately 110 million unique TCR beta sequences derived from some 170 million T cells. Study findings and constraints: In a later analysis, DRB1 alleles had the most associated TCRs; HLA-C alleles the fewest. Clonal expansion was found to be greater in HLA-associated TCR beta chains than in equally common others in a later analysis.

On this clone itself: Its target is unknown.

13 Jbeta primers and 60 Vbeta primers were used for the PCR. TCRdb's table, derived via immunoSEQ multiplex PCR, lists solely in-frame clones and lacks some. The table lists tens of thousands of clones, about three quarters of them singletons. Germline CDR1 MNHEY, CDR2 SVGAGI. The CDR3 covers 14 residues. V dropped 7 bases and J dropped 3 bases, with 10 bases sitting between them. The sequence derives from a woman between 40 and 50 years old in good health and CMV-seropositive. Sequenced material: PBMCs. This chain uses TRBV6-5 with TRBJ1-6; tentative D call: TRBD1 (5 bases). This CDR3 is CASTRQGYNSPLHF. The DNA of the CDR3 is TGTGCCAGCACCAGGCAGGGCTATAATTCACCCCTCCACTTT.